These 2 T cell receptor beta chains were all obtained from the same sample, sequenced in a study of early T cells in non-severe SARS-CoV-2 infection. MiXCR, applied by TCRdb to the 5' RACE reads, yields one record per CDR3 protein. Of over 25,000 distinct CDR3 sequences in the sample, less than 10% were seen once. Sample: whole blood. The receptors were sampled from an adult who was a healthcare worker with PCR-confirmed SARS-CoV-2 infection or an uninfected control (not recorded which).

Points on this clonotype: This likely comes from a read error, as the CDR3 has no conserved phenylalanine or tryptophan at its end. The V gene is TRBV29-1, the J gene TRBJ2-3; weak D call: TRBD2 (7 bases). This CDR3 spans 15 amino acids. The germline gives CDR1 SQVTM, CDR2 ANQGSEA. Trimming shortened V by 6 bases and J by 2 bases, and 18 bases separated the two germline ends. CDR3 sequence: CSVARGGAFTDTQYS. CDR3 DNA: TGCAGCGTCGCGAGGGGGGGCGCCTTCACAGATACGCAGTATTCT.

V usage is TRBV18 and J usage is TRBJ2-1; 7 nucleotides match TRBD1. CDR1 is KGHSH, CDR2 LQKENI, per germline. With 9 bases clipped from V and 8 bases from J, the junction kept 10 bases outside the gene matches. This CDR3 comprises 13 residues. The CDR3 sequence: CARSGQELYEQFF. The CDR3 bases are TGTGCCAGGTCAGGACAGGAATTGTATGAGCAGTTCTTC.